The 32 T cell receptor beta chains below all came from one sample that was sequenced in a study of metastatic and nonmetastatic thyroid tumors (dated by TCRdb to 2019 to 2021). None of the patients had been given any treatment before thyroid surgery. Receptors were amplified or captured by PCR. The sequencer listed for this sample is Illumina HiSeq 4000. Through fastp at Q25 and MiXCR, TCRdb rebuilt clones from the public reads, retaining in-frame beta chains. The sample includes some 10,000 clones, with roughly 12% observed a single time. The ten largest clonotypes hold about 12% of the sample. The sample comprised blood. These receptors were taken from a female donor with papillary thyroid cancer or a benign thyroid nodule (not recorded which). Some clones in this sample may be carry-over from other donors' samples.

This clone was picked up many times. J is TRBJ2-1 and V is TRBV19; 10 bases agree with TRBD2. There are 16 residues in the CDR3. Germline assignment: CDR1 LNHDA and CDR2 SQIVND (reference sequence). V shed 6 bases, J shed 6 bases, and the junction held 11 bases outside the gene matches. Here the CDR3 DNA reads TGTGCCAGTAGCGGGGTATCAGCGGGGGGGATCAATGAGCAGTTCTTC. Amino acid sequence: CASSGVSAGGINEQFF.

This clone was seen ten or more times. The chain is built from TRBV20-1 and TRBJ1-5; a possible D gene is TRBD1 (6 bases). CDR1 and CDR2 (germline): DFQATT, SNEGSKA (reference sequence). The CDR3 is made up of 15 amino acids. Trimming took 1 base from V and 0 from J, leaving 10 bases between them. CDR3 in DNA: TGCAGTGCTAGAGGTTGGACAGTTAGCAATCAGCCCCAGCATTTT. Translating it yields CSARGWTVSNQPQHF.

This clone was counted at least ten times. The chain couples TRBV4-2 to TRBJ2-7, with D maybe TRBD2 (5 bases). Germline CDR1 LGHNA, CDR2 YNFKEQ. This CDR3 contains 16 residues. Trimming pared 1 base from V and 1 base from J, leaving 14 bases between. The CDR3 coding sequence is TGTGCCAGCAGCCAAGGGTACGGGGTAAGATCCTACGAGCAGTACTTC. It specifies CASSQGYGVRSYEQYF.

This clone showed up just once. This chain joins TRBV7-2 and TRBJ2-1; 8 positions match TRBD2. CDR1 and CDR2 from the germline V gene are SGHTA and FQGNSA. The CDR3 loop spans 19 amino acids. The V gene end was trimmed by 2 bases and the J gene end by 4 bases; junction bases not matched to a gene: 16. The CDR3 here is CASSLSPPSSGSTYNEQFF. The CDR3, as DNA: TGTGCCAGCAGCTTATCTCCCCCTTCGAGCGGGAGTACGTACAATGAGCAGTTCTTC. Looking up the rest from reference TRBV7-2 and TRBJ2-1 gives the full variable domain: GAGVSQSPSNKVTEKGKDVELRCDPISGHTALYWYRQSLGQGLEFLIYFQGNSAPDKSGLPSDRFSAERTGGSVSTLTIQRTQQEDSAVYLCASSLSPPSSGSTYNEQFFGPGTRLTVL.

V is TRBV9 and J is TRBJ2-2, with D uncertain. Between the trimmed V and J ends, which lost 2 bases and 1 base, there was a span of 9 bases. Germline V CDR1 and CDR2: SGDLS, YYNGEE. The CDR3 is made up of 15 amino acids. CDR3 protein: CASSVDVRNTGELFF. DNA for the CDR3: TGTGCCAGCAGCGTGGACGTGCGGAACACCGGGGAGCTGTTTTTT. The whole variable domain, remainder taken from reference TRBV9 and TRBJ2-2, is DSGVTQTPKHLITATGQRVTLRCSPRSGDLSVYWYQQSLDQGLQFLIQYYNGEERAKGNILERFSAQQFPDLHSELNLSSLELGDSALYFCASSVDVRNTGELFFGEGSRLTVL.

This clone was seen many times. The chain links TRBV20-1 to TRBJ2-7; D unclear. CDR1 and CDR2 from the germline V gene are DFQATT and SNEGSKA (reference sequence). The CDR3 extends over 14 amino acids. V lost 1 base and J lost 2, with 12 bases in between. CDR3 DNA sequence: TGCAGTGCTAGAGTCCCCACAAGGACCTACGAGCAGTACTTC. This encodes CSARVPTRTYEQYF.

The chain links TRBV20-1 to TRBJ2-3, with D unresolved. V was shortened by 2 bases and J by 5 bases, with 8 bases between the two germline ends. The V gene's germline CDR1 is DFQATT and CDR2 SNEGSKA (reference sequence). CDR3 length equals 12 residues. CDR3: CSARSSGDTQYF. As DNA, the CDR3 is TGCAGTGCTAGATCTAGTGGAGATACGCAGTATTTT.

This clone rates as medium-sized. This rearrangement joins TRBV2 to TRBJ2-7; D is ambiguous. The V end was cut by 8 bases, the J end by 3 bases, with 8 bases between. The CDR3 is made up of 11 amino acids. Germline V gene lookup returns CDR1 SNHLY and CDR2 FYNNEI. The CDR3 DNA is TGTGCCAGCCGTGGGCTCTACGAGCAGTACTTC. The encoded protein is CASRGLYEQYF.

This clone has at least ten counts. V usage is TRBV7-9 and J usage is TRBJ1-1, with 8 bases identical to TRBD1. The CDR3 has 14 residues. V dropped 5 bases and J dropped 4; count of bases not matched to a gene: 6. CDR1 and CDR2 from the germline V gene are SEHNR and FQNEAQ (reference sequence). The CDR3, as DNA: TGTGCCAGCAGCCTCGGACAGGGTAGCACTGAAGCTTTCTTT. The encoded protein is CASSLGQGSTEAFF.

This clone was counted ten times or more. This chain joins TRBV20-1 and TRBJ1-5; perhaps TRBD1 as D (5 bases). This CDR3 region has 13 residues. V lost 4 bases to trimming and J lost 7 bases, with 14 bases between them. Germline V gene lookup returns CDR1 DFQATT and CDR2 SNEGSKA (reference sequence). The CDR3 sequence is CSAKVAGMQPQHF. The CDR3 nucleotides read TGCAGTGCTAAGGTGGCAGGGATGCAGCCCCAGCATTTT.

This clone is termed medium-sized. The chain's CDR3 is CASTFQGNKANEKLFF. The CDR3 nucleotides are TGTGCCAGCACCTTTCAGGGGAACAAAGCTAATGAAAAACTGTTTTTT. The rearrangement joins TRBV12-3 or TRBV12-4 to TRBJ1-4, with TRBD1 as a possible D gene (6 bases). Trimming removed 7 bases from V and 3 bases from J, with 18 bases in between. The CDR3 extends over 16 amino acids.

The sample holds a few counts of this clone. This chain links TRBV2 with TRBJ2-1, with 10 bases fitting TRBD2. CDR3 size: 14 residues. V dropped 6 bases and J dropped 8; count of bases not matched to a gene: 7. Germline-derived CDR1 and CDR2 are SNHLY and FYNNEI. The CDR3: CASRDSGGLDEQFF. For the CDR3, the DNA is TGTGCCAGCAGGGATAGCGGGGGGTTGGATGAGCAGTTCTTC. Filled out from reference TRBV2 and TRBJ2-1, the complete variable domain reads EPEVTQTPSHQVTQMGQEVILRCVPISNHLYFYWYRQILGQKVEFLVSFYNNEISEKSEIFDDQFSVERPDGSNFTLKIRSTKLEDSAMYFCASRDSGGLDEQFFGPGTRLTVL.

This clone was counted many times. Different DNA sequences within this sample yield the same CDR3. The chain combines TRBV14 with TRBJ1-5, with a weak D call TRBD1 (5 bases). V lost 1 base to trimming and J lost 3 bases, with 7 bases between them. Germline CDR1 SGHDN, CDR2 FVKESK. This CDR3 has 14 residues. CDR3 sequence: CASSQVGDNQPQHF. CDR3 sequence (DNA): TGTGCCAGCAGCCAAGTAGGGGACAATCAGCCCCAGCATTTT.

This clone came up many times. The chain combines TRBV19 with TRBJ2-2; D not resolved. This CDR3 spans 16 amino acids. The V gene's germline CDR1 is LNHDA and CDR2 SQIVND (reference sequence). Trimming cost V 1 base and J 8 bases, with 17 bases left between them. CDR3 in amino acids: CASSIGGYSGMGELFF. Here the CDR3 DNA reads TGTGCCAGTAGTATAGGAGGTTACAGTGGGATGGGGGAGCTGTTTTTT.

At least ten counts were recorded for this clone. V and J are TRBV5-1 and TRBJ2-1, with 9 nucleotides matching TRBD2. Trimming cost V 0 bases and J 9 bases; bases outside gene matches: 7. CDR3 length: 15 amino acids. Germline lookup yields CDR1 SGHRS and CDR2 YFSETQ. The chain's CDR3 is CASSLDLAGSGEQFF. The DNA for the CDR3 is TGCGCCAGCAGCTTGGATCTAGCGGGAAGTGGTGAGCAGTTCTTC.

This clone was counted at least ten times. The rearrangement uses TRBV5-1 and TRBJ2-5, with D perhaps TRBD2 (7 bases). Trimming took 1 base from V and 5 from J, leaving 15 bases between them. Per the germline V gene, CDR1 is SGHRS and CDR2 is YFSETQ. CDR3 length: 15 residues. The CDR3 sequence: CASSLWGGEHETQYF. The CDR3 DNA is TGCGCCAGCAGCTTGTGGGGGGGCGAACACGAGACCCAGTACTTC.

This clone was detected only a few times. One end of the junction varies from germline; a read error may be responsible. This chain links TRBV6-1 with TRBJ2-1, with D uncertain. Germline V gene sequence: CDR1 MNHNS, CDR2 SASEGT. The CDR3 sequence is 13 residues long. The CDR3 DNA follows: TGTTCCAGCAGAATAGTGCTATCGAGGAAGCAGTTCTTC. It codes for CSSRIVLSRKQFF.

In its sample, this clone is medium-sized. The CDR3 DNA reads TGTGCCAGCAGTCATGGACTAGCGGAAACCTACGAGCAGTACTTC. Translation gives CASSHGLAETYEQYF. The chain employs TRBV6-1 and TRBJ2-7; TRBD2 matches 10 bases. The germline gives CDR1 MNHNS, CDR2 SASEGT. This CDR3 contains 15 residues. Losses at the gene ends were 5 bases for V and 2 bases for J; bases not matched to a gene: 6.

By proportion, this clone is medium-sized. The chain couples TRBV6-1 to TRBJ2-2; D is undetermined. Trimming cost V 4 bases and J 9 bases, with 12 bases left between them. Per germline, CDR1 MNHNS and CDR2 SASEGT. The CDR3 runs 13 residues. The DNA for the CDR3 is TGTGCCAGCAGTGGCCTCGATTGGCGGGAGCTGTTTTTT. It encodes CASSGLDWRELFF.

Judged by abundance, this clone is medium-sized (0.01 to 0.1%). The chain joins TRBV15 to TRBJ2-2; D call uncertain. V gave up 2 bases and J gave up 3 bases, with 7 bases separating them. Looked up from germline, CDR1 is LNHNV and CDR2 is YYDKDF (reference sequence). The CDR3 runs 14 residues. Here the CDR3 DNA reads TGTGCCACCAGCAGATCTGGGGACACCGGGGAGCTGTTTTTT. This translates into CATSRSGDTGELFF.

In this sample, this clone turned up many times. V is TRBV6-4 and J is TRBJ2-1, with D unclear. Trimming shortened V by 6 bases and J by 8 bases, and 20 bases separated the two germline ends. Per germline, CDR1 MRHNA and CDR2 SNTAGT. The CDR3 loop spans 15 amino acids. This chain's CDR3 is CASSADGAYDDEQFF. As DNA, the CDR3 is TGTGCCAGCAGCGCGGACGGAGCCTACGATGATGAGCAGTTCTTC.

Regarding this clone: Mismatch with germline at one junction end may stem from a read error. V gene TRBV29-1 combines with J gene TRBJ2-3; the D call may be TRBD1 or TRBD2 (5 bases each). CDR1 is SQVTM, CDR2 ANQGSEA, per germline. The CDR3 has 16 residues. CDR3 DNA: TGCAGCGTTGGAGGGGACCCCACCCGACCCACAGATACGCAGTGTTTT. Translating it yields CSVGGDPTRPTDTQCF.

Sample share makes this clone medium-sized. The CDR3 region has the DNA TGTGCCAGCAGTGCGAGGACAGCTGATAATTCACCCCTCCACTTT. Residues: CASSARTADNSPLHF. The chain has TRBV6-1 and TRBJ1-6; TRBD1 might be the D (6 bases). Germline assignment: CDR1 MNHNS and CDR2 SASEGT. The V and J ends lost 4 bases and 5 bases respectively, with 12 bases between them. The length of the CDR3 is 15 residues.

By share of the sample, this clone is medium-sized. The CDR3 sequence: CASSLGQISGNTIYF. The CDR3 bases are TGCGCCAGCAGCTTGGGACAGATCTCTGGAAACACCATATATTTT. The rearrangement uses TRBV5-1 and TRBJ1-3; possible D gene TRBD1, 5 bases. The CDR3 is made up of 15 amino acids. Deletions cut 0 bases from V and 0 bases from J, with 7 bases between. CDR1 is SGHRS, CDR2 YFSETQ, per germline.

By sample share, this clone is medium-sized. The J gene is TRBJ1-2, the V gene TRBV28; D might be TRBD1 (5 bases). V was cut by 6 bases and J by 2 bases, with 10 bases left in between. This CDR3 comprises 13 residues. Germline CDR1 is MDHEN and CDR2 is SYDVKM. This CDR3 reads CASRPGPNYGYTF. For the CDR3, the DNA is TGTGCCAGCAGACCGGGACCGAACTATGGCTACACCTTC.

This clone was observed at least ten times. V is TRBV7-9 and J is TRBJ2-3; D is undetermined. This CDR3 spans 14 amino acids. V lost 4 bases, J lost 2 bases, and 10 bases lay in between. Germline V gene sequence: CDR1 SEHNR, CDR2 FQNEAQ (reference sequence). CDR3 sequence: CASSSTDLTDTQYF. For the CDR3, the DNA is TGTGCCAGCAGCTCTACAGATCTCACAGATACGCAGTATTTT.

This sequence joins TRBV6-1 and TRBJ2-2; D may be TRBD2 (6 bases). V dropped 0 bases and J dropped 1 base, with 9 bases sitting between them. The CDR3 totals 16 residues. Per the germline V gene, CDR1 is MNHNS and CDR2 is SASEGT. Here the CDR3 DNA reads TGTGCCAGCAGTGAAGCTGGGCGGGGGAACACCGGGGAGCTGTTTTTT. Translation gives CASSEAGRGNTGELFF.

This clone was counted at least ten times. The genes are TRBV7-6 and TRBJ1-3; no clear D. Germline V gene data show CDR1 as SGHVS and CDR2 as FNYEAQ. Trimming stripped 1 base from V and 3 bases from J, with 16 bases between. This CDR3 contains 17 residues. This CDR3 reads CASSLVQYRTSGNTIYF. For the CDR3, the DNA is TGTGCCAGCAGCTTAGTTCAATACCGAACTAGTGGAAACACCATATATTTT.

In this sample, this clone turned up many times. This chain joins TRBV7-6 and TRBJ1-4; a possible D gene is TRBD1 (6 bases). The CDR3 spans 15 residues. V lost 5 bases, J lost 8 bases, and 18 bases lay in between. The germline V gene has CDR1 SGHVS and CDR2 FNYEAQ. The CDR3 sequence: CASSPSIGGGEKLFF. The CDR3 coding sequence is TGTGCCAGCAGCCCATCAATAGGGGGGGGAGAAAAACTGTTTTTT. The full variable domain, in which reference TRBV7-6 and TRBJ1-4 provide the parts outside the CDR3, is GAGVSQSPRYKVTKRGQDVALRCDPISGHVSLYWYRQALGQGPEFLTYFNYEAQQDKSGLPNDRFSAERPEGSISTLTIQRTEQRDSAMYRCASSPSIGGGEKLFFGSGTQLSVL.

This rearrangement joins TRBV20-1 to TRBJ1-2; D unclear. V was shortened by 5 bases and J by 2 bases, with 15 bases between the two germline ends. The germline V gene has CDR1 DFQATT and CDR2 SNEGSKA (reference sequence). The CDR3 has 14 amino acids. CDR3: CSALGVGVNYGYTF. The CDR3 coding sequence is TGCAGTGCTCTGGGTGTTGGGGTCAACTATGGCTACACCTTC.

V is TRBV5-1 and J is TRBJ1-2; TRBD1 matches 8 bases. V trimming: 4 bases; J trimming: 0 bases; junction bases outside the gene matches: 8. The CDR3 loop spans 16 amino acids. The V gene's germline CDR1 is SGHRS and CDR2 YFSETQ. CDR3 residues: CASSGSGGAPNYGYTF. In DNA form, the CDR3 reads TGCGCCAGCAGCGGGTCAGGGGGCGCGCCTAACTATGGCTACACCTTC. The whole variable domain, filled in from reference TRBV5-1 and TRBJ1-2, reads KAGVTQTPRYLIKTRGQQVTLSCSPISGHRSVSWYQQTPGQGLQFLFEYFSETQRNKGNFPGRFSGRQFSNSRSEMNVSTLELGDSALYLCASSGSGGAPNYGYTFGSGTRLTVV.

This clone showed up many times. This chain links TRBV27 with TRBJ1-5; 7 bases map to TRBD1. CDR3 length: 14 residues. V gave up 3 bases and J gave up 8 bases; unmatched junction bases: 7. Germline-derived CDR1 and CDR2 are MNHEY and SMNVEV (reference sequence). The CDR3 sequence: CASSFRGDIEPQHF. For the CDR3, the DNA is TGTGCCAGCAGTTTCAGGGGGGATATTGAGCCCCAGCATTTT.